This T cell receptor beta chain was sequenced for a study of blood T cell repertoires in COVID-19. Study-wide context: COVID-19 samples from acute and convalescent phases originated in the United States, Italy and Spain. Sources were T cells, B-cell-depleted T cells, or PBMCs; the material itself was cDNA or gDNA.

Produced via immunoSEQ multiplex PCR; TCRdb's table is partial and in-frame only. This table has about 80,000 clones, about nine tenths appearing once. This clone showed up just once. The material sequenced was peripheral blood. The TCR originated in a woman aged 50 to 65 in a cohort sampled during active COVID-19.

The CDR3 loop is CSVEDPNNEQFF. The CDR3 DNA sequence: TGCAGCGTTGAAGACCCTAACAATGAGCAGTTCTTC. This chain uses TRBV29-1 with TRBJ2-1; D is undetermined. V lost 0 bases to trimming and J lost 5 bases, with 5 bases between them. The germline V gene encodes CDR1 SQVTM and CDR2 ANQGSEA. This CDR3 contains 12 residues.